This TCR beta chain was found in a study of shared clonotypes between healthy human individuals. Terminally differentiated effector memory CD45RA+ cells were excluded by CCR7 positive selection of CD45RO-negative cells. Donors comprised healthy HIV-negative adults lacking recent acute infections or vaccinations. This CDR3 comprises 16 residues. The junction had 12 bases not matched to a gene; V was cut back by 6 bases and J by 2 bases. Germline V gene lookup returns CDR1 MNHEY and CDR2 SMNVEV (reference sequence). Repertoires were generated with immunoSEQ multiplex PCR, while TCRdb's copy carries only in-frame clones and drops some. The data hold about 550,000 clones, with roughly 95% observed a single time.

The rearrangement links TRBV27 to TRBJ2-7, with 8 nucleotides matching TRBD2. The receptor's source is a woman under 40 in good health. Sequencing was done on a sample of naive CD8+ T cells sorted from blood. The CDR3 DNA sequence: TGTGCCAGCAGGACTCAAAGCGGGGGCGTAGCCTACGAGCAGTACTTC. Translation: CASRTQSGGVAYEQYF.